The 7 T cell receptor beta chains reported below all come from one sample, sequenced in a study of T cell changes during pregnancy in multiple sclerosis. TCRdb keeps only in-frame clones here, not all; method: immunoSEQ multiplex PCR. This repertoire shows around 36,000 clones, roughly 90% found once; its top ten account for 13%. The input for sequencing was CD8+ T cells from peripheral blood mononuclear cells, taken in the first trimester of pregnancy. The receptors here all came from a female donor with multiple sclerosis, enrolled in a pregnancy study.

The chain couples TRBV4-2 to TRBJ1-1, with D possibly TRBD1 on 6 matching bases. This CDR3 has 16 residues. Germline values: CDR1 LGHNA, CDR2 YNFKEQ. V was clipped by 0 bases and J by 3 bases, with 14 bases between them. The CDR3 sequence is CASSQDLGGADTEAFF. The CDR3 DNA follows: TGTGCCAGCAGCCAAGATCTTGGGGGGGCGGACACTGAAGCTTTCTTT.

The rearrangement joins TRBV7-2 to TRBJ2-5; 9 nucleotides align to TRBD2. Germline loops: CDR1 SGHTA, CDR2 FQGNSA. J gave up 5 bases and V 4 bases, and 14 bases lay outside the gene matches. The CDR3 loop spans 17 amino acids. The DNA of the CDR3 is TGTGCCAGCAGCTCCCACCAAGCCATAGCGGGGGATGAGACCCAGTACTTC. This codes for CASSSHQAIAGDETQYF.

The gene calls are TRBV2 and TRBJ2-7; TRBD2 aligns across 7 bases. J was trimmed by 4 bases and V by 5 bases; bases with no gene match: 8. Germline lookup yields CDR1 SNHLY and CDR2 FYNNEI. The CDR3 covers 14 residues. CDR3 sequence reads: CASSLAGLGYEQYF. The CDR3 DNA sequence: TGTGCCAGCAGTTTAGCGGGTTTGGGGTACGAGCAGTACTTC.

The CDR3 sequence is CASSEDLVAERDYTQYF. The DNA of the CDR3 is TGTGCCAGCAGTGAGGACTTGGTAGCGGAGAGGGACTATACGCAGTATTTT. The J gene is TRBJ2-3, the V gene TRBV2; D possibly corresponds to TRBD2 (6 bases). Germline lookup yields CDR1 SNHLY and CDR2 FYNNEI. V was pared by 3 bases and J by 7 bases, with 23 bases between. The CDR3 has 17 amino acids.

CDR3 sequence reads: CASSYGPEAFF. CDR3 coding DNA: TGTGCCAGCAGTTACGGCCCTGAAGCTTTCTTT. This chain connects TRBV6-5 to TRBJ1-1; D is ambiguous. Germline CDR1 is MNHEY and CDR2 is SVGAGI. Trimming left V 2 bases short and J 6 bases short, with 4 bases between. This CDR3 comprises 11 residues.

The rearrangement links TRBV9 to TRBJ1-3; TRBD1 aligns across 9 bases. Germline V gene sequence: CDR1 SGDLS, CDR2 YYNGEE. The CDR3 length is 13 residues. V lost 6 bases, J lost 16 bases, and 14 bases stayed unmatched. The CDR3 region has the DNA TGTGCCAGCATGCCGGGACAGGGAAGAATTAAGTATTTT. Encoded protein: CASMPGQGRIKYF.

The V and J genes are TRBV4-1 and TRBJ1-2, with D maybe TRBD1 (6 bases). This CDR3 contains 14 residues. With 1 base removed from V and 7 bases from J, the gap between germline ends came to 13 bases. Per the germline V gene, CDR1 is MGHRA and CDR2 is YSYEKL. The chain's CDR3 is CASSQGDTGFGYTF. CDR3 nucleotide sequence: TGCGCCAGCAGCCAAGGGGACACGGGTTTTGGCTACACCTTC.